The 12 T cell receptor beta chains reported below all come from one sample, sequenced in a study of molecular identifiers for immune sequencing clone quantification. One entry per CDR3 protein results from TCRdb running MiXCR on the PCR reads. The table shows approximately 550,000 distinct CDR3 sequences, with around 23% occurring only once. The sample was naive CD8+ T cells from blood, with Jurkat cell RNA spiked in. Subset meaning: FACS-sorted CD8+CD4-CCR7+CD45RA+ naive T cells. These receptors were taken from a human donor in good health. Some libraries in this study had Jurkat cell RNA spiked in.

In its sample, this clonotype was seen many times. DNA for the CDR3: TGTGCCAGCAGCGATAGCGGGGCCTACGAGCAGTACTTC. Protein product: CASSDSGAYEQYF. The rearrangement joins TRBV4-2 to TRBJ2-7; 8 bases match TRBD2. Germline loops: CDR1 LGHNA, CDR2 YNFKEQ. Trimming cost V 5 bases and J 2 bases; bases outside gene matches: 2. The CDR3 length is 13 residues.

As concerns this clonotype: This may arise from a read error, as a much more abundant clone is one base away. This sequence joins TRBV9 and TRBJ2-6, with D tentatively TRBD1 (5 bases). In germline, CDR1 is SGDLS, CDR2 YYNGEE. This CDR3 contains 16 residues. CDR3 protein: CASSVESVSGAYVLTF. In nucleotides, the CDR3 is TGTGCCAGCAGCGTAGAGAGTGTCTCTGGGGCCTACGTCCTGACTTTC.

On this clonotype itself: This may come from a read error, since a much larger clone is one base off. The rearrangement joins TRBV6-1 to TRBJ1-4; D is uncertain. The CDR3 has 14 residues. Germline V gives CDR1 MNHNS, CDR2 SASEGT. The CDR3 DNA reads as TGTGCCAGCAGCATTTGGGTAGATGATGAAAAACCGTTTTTT. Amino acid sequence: CASSIWVDDEKPFF.

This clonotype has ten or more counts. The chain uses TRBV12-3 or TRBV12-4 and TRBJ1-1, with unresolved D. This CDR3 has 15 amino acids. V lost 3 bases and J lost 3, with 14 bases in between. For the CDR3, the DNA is TGTGCCAGCAGTTTTCTGGGAACACGCTACACTGAAGCTTTCTTT. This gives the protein CASSFLGTRYTEAFF.

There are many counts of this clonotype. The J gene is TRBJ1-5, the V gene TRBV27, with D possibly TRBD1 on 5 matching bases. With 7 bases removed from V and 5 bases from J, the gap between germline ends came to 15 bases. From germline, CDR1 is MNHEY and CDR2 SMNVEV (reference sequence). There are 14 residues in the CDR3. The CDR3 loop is CASTPVGADQPQHF. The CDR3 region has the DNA TGTGCCAGCACCCCGGTCGGGGCGGATCAGCCCCAGCATTTT.

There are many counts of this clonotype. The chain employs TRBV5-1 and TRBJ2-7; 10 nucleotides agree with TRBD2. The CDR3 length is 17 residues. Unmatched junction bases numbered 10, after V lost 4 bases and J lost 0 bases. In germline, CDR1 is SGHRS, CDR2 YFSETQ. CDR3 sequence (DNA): TGCGCCAGCAGCCTAGCTAGCGGGGGAACTAGCTCCTACGAGCAGTACTTC. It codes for CASSLASGGTSSYEQYF.

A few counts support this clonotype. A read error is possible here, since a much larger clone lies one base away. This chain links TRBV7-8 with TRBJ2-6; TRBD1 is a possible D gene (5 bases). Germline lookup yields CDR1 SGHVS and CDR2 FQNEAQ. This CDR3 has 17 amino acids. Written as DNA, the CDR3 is TGTGCCAGCAGCTCCAATTACCCCCACTCTGGGGCCAACGTCCAGACTTTC. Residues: CASSSNYPHSGANVQTF. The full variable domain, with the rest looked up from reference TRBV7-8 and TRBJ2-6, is GAGVSQSPRYKVAKRGQDVALRCDPISGHVSLFWYQQALGQGPEFLTYFQNEAQLDKSGLPSDRFFAERPEGSVSTLKIQRTQQEDSAVYLCASSSNYPHSGANVQTFGAGSRLTVL.

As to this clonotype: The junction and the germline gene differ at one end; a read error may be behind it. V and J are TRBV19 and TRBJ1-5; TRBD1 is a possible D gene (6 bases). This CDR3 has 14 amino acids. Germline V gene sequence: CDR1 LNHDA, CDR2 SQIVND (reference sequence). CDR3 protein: CASSWTANNQPQQF. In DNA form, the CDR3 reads TGTGCCAGTAGTTGGACAGCCAACAATCAGCCCCAGCAGTTT.

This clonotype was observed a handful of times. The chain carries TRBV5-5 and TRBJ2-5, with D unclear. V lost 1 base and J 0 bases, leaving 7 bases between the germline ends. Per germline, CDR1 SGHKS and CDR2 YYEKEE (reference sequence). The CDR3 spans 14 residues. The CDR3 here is CASSLYRNQETQYF. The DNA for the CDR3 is TGTGCCAGCAGCTTGTATCGGAACCAAGAGACCCAGTACTTC.

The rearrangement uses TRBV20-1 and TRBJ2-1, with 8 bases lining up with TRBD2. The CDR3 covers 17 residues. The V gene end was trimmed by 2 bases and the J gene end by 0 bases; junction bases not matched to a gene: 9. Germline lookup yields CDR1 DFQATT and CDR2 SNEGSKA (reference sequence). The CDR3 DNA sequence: TGCAGTGCTAGACCCCGGCTAGCGGGTGTCTCCTACAATGAGCAGTTCTTC. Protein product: CSARPRLAGVSYNEQFF.

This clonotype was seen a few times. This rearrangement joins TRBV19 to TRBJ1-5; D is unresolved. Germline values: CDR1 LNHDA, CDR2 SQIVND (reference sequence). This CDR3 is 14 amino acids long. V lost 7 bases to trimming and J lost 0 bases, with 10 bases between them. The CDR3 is CASTEAYSNQPQHF. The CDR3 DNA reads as TGTGCCAGTACGGAGGCCTATAGCAATCAGCCCCAGCATTTT.

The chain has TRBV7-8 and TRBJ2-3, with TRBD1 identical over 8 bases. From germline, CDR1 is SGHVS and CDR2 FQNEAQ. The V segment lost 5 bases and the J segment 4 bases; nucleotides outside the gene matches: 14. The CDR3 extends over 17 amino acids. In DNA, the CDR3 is TGTGCCAGCAGCCCCCCCGGACAGGGAGGTTGGGCAGATACGCAGTATTTT. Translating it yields CASSPPGQGGWADTQYF. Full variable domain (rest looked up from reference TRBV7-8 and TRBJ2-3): GAGVSQSPRYKVAKRGQDVALRCDPISGHVSLFWYQQALGQGPEFLTYFQNEAQLDKSGLPSDRFFAERPEGSVSTLKIQRTQQEDSAVYLCASSPPGQGGWADTQYFGPGTRLTVL.